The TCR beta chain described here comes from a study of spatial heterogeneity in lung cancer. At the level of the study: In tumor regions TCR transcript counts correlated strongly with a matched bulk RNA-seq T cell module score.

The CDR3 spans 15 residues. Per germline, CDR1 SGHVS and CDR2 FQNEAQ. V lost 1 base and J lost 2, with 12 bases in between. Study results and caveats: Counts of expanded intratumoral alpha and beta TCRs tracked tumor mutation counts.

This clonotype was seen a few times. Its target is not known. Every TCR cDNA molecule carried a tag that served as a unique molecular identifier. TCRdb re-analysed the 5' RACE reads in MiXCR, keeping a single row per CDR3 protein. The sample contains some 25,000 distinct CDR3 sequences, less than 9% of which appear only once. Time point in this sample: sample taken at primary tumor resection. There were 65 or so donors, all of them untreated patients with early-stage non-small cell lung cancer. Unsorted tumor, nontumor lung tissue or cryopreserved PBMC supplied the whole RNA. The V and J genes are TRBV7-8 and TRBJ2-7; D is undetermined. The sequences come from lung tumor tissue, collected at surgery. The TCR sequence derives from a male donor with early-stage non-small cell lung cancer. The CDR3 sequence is CASSLEPHGPYEQYF. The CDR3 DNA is TGTGCCAGCAGCTTAGAACCTCACGGTCCCTACGAGCAGTACTTC.